The source of this T cell receptor (beta chain) is a study of blood T cell repertoires in COVID-19. Study-level background: Specimens from acute and convalescent COVID-19 originated in the United States, Italy and Spain. From T cells, B-cell-depleted T cells, or PBMCs came the material, which was cDNA or gDNA.

Germline V lookup: CDR1 SNHLY, CDR2 FYNNEI. V trimming: 6 bases; J trimming: 5 bases; junction bases outside the gene matches: 9. The CDR3 runs to 14 residues. Per the original data handling: Estimation of nucleated cell counts relied on the amplification of reference gene primers. The assay was immunoSEQ multiplex PCR, and TCRdb's table has in-frame clones only and misses some. V and J calls and clone size are given by that table; D and trimming were obtained from the DNA. The sample contains hundreds of thousands of clones, around 86% of which appear only once. A single count supports this clone. This sequence originates from a woman aged 25 to 39 with active or convalescent COVID-19. Source material: peripheral blood. The rearrangement uses TRBV2 and TRBJ2-7, with 8 bases identical to TRBD2. As DNA, the CDR3 is TGTGCCAGCAGCGCGGGACTAGAATCGGACGAGCAGTACTTC. Translating gives CASSAGLESDEQYF.